This T cell receptor beta chain is from a study of blood T cell repertoires in COVID-19 (dated by TCRdb to 2018 to 2020). As for the study more broadly: Samples from collaborators originated in the United States, Italy and Spain and spanned both the acute and convalescent phases of COVID-19. The prospective study material was composed of cDNA or gDNA derived from T cells, B-cell-depleted T cells, or PBMCs. Subjects who had been exposed to COVID-19, were actively infected with it, or had recovered from it provided the deeply sampled blood TCRbeta repertoires that made up the dataset. The repertoires were released in a freely available public database meant as a resource for research on the immune response to SARS-CoV-2. Samples were obtained from the ongoing ImmuneRACE study (first 160 participants) and from 1,254 subjects provided by 6 global collaborators. Sample metadata almost always included a de-identified subject ID, COVID-19 status, age in years and sex. HLA class I and class II types, where available, came from metadata supplied by the sample provider rather than from assay-based typing. What the authors observed across the whole study: The quantity of clinical and demographic metadata differed by source and by participant and was supplied without curation.

Collaborating institutions collected whole blood in K2EDTA tubes following their own protocols. Collaborator samples were shipped for TCRbeta analysis as frozen whole blood, isolated PBMCs, or DNA extracted from either sample type. Concerning this clone: Its antigen remains undetermined. The input lacks base qualities; no much larger clone sits a single base away.

TCRbeta CDR3 regions were amplified from genomic DNA using the immunoSEQ Assay, a bias-controlled multiplex PCR. The authors' pipeline ran thus. The number of nucleated cells in each sample was estimated by amplification of reference gene primers within the assay. To quantify the absolute abundance of each unique TCRbeta CDR3 rearrangement, sequence reads were collapsed and filtered. For each sample, productive Simpson clonality was calculated as the square root of Simpson's diversity index across productive rearrangements. TCRdb's version of the immuneACCESS table is confined to in-frame rearrangements and falls short of the full clone set. An unresolved V gene accounts for under half of the shortfall where checked; the remainder is of unknown origin. V and J calls and clone size are as listed in that table; D and trimming were resolved from the DNA. The sample table lists about 95,000 clones, more than 75% of them with a count of one. Of the sample, about 18% is held by the ten largest clones.

This TCR was recovered from a human donor in a cohort sampled during active COVID-19. Sequencing input: peripheral blood.

At the DNA level, the sequence is TGTGCCAGCAGCTTGAAGGGGGCCCAGAGTGCTTTCTTT. It encodes CASSLKGAQSAFF. The rearrangement joined TRBV5-4 to TRBJ1-1; 7 central nucleotides agree with TRBD1. From cysteine to phenylalanine, the CDR3 is 13 amino acids long. CDR3 DNA only is kept here, 39 bases in frame from base 1. Clipping removes 1 base from V and 11 bases from J, with 8 as the unmatched junction base count. Looking up the germline V gene (reference sequence) yields CDR1 SGHNT and CDR2 YYREEE.